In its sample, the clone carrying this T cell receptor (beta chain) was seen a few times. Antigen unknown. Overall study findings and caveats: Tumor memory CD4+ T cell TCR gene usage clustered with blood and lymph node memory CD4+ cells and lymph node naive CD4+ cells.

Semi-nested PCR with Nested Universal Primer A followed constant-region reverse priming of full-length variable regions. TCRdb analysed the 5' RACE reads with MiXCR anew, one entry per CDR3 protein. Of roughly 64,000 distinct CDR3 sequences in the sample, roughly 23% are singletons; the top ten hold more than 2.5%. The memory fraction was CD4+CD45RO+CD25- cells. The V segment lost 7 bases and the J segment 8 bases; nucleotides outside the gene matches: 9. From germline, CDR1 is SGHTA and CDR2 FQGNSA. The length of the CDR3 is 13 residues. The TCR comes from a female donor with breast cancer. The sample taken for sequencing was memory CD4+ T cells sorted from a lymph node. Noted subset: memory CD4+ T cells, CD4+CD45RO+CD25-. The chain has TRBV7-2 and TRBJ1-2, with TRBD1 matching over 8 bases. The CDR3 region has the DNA TGTGCCAGCACGATGGACAGGGTAGGCGGCTACACCTTC. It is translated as CASTMDRVGGYTF.